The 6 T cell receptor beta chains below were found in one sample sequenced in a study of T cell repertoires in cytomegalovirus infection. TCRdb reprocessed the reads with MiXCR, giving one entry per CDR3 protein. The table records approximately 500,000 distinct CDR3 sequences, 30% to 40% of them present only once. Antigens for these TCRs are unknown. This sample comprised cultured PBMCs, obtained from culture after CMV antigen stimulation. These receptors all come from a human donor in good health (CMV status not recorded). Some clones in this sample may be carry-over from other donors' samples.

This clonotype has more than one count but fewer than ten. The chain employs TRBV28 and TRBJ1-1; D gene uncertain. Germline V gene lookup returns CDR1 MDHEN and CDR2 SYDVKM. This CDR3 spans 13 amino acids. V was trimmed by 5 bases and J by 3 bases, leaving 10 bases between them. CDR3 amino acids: CASSIGQDTEAFF. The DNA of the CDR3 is TGTGCCAGCAGTATCGGCCAGGACACTGAAGCTTTCTTT.

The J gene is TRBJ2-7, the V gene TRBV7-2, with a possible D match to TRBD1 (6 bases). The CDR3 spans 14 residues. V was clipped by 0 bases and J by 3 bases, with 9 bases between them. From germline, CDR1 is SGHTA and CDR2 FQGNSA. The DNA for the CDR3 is TGTGCCAGCAGCTTAGCGGGCAGGGGCTACGAGCAGTACTTC. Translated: CASSLAGRGYEQYF.

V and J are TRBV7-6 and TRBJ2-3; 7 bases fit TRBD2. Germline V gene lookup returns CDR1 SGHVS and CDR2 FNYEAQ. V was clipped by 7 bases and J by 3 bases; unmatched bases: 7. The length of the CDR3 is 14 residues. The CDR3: CASTRAGETDTQYF. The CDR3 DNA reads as TGTGCCAGCACCCGGGCGGGAGAAACAGATACGCAGTATTTT.

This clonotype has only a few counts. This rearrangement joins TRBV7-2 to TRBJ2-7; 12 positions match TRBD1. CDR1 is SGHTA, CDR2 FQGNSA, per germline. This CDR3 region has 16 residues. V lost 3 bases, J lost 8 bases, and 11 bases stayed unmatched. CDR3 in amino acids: CASSFTGTGGELKQYF. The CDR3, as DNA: TGTGCCAGCAGCTTCACCGGGACAGGGGGCGAACTAAAGCAGTACTTC.

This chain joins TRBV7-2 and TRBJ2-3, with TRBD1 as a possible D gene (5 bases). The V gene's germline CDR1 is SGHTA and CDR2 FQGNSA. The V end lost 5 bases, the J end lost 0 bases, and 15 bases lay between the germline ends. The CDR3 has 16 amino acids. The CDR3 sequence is CASSNTPQGSTDTQYF. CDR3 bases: TGTGCCAGCAGCAACACCCCCCAGGGTAGCACAGATACGCAGTATTTT.

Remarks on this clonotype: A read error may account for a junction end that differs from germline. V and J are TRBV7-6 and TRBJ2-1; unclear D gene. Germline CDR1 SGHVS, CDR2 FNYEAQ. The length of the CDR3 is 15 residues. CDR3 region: CASSARATRESEQFF. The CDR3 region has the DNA TGTGCTAGCAGCGCCCGGGCCACCAGAGAATCAGAGCAGTTCTTC.